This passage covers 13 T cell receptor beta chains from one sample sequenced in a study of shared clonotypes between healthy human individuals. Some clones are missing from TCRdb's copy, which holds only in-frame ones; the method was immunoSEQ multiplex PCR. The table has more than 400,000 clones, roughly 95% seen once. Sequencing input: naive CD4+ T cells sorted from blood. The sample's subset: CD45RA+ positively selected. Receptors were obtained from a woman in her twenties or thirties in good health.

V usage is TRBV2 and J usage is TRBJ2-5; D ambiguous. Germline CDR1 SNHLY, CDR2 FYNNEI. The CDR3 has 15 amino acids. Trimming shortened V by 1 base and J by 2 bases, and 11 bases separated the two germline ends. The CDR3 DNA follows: TGTGCCAGCAGTGAAGTGGCAGAAATACAAGAGACCCAGTACTTC. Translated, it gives CASSEVAEIQETQYF.

CDR3 residues: CASSEAADRLAYEQYF. The CDR3 bases are TGTGCCAGCAGTGAAGCAGCGGACAGGTTAGCCTACGAGCAGTACTTC. The V gene is TRBV6-1, the J gene TRBJ2-7; TRBD1 agrees at 7 bases. Germline lookup yields CDR1 MNHNS and CDR2 SASEGT. This CDR3 is built from 16 residues. The V gene end was trimmed by 0 bases and the J gene end by 2 bases; junction bases not matched to a gene: 7.

The CDR3 reads CASSYDSYEQYF. CDR3 nucleotides: TGTGCCAGCAGTTACGATAGCTACGAGCAGTACTTC. This chain connects TRBV6-5 to TRBJ2-7, with D hard to call. With 2 bases removed from V and 3 bases from J, the gap between germline ends came to 5 bases. The CDR3 has 12 residues. CDR1 and CDR2 (germline): MNHEY, SVGAGI.

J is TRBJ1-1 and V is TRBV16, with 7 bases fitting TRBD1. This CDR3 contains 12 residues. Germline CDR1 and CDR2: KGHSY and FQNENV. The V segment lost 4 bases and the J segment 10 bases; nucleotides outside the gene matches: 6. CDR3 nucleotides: TGTGCCAGCAGCCCACAACAGGGGACAGCTTTCTTT. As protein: CASSPQQGTAFF. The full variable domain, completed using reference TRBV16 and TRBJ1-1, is GEEVAQTPKHLVRGEGQKAKLYCAPIKGHSYVFWYQQVLKNEFKFLISFQNENVFDETGMPKERFSAKCLPNSPCSLEIQATKLEDSAVYFCASSPQQGTAFFGQGTRLTVV.

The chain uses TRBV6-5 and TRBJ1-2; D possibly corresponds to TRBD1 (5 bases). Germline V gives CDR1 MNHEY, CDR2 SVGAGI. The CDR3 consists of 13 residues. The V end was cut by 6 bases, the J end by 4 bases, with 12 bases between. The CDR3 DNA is TGTGCCAGCAGAAACAGGTCCGCCTATGGCTACACCTTC. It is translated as CASRNRSAYGYTF.

The DNA of the CDR3 is TGTGCCTGGAGCCAGGGCTCCTACGAGCAGTACTTC. Translation: CAWSQGSYEQYF. This chain joins TRBV30 and TRBJ2-5; tentatively, D is TRBD1 (5 bases). The J call may be incorrect, as the DNA end agrees better with TRBJ2-7. CDR1 is GTSNPN, CDR2 SVGIG, per germline (reference sequence). The CDR3 extends over 12 amino acids.

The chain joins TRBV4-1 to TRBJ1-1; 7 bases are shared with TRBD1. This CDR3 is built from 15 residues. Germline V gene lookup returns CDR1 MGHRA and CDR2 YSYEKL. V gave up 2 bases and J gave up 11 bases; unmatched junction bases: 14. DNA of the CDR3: TGCGCCAGCAGCCAAACACCCGGGACAGTGGTAAAGGCTTTCTTT. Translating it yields CASSQTPGTVVKAFF.

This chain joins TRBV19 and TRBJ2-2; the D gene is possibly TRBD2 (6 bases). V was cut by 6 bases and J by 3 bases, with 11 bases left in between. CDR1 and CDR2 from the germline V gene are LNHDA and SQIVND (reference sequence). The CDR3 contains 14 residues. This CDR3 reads CASRDYSDTGELFF. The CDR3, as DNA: TGTGCCAGTAGGGACTACTCAGACACCGGGGAGCTGTTTTTT.

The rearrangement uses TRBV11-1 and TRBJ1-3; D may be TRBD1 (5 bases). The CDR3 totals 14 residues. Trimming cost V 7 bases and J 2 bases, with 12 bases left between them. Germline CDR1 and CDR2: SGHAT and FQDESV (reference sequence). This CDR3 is CASNRPGTGNTIYF. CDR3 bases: TGTGCCAGCAACCGACCAGGGACTGGAAACACCATATATTTT.

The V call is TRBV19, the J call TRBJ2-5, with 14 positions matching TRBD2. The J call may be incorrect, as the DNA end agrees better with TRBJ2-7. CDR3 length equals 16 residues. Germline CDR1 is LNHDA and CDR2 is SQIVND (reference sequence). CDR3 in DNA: TGTGCCAGTAGTATCCTTGGACTAGCGGGAGGTATCGAGCAGTACTTC. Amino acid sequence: CASSILGLAGGIEQYF.

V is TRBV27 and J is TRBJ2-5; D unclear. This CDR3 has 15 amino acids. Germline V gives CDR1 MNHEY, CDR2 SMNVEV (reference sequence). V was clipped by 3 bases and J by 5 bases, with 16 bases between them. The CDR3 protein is CASSLSRDIWETQYF. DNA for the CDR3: TGTGCCAGCAGTTTGTCCCGCGACATATGGGAGACCCAGTACTTC.

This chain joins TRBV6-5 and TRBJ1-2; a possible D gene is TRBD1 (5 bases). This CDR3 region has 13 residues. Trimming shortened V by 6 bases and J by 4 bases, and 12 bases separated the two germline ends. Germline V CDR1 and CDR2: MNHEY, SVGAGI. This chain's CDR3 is CASRGTGLYGYTF. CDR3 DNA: TGTGCCAGCAGGGGAACAGGACTCTATGGCTACACCTTC.

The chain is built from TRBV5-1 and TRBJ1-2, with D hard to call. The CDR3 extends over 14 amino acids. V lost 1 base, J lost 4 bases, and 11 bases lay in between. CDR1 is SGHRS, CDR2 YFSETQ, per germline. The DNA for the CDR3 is TGCGCCAGCAGCTTGTCGGAACTCGGCTATGGCTACACCTTC. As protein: CASSLSELGYGYTF.